This TCR beta chain emerged from a study of blood T cell repertoires in COVID-19. The overall study: Italy, Spain and the United States were the sources of the convalescent and acute COVID-19 samples. T cells, B-cell-depleted T cells, or PBMCs provided the cDNA or gDNA that served as material.

V was trimmed by 8 bases and J by 9 bases, leaving 17 bases between them. The CDR3 has 14 residues. Germline V gene lookup returns CDR1 SGHAT and CDR2 FQNNGV. As originally analysed: How many nucleated cells were present was estimated from reference gene primer amplification. Some clones are missing from TCRdb's copy, which holds only in-frame ones; the method was immunoSEQ multiplex PCR. The D gene and trimming were derived from the DNA, and the V and J assignments and clone size from that table. This repertoire shows more than 120,000 clones, approximately 88% found once; its top ten account for around 26%.

The clonotype was recovered from a human donor in a cohort sampled during active COVID-19. Sequences were obtained from peripheral blood. V and J are TRBV11-2 and TRBJ1-6; D gene ambiguous. CDR3 DNA: TGTGCCAGCTCATCGGAGGGAAGTTTTTCACCCCTCCACTTT. Translated, it gives CASSSEGSFSPLHF.